Following are 13 T cell receptor beta chains from one sample sequenced in a study of spatial heterogeneity in lung cancer. TCRdb processed the 5' RACE reads anew with MiXCR; each CDR3 protein has one entry. The table lists roughly 25,000 distinct CDR3 sequences, around 4.7% of them singletons. Time point described: sample taken at primary tumor resection. TCRs were sequenced from unsorted whole RNA of tumor, nontumor lung or PBMC. The source material was PBMCs, sampled at surgery. These receptors came from a male donor with early-stage non-small cell lung cancer.

The V call is TRBV2, the J call TRBJ1-5, with D perhaps TRBD1 (6 bases). The V and J ends lost 8 bases and 6 bases respectively, with 14 bases between them. CDR3 length: 13 amino acids. Germline values: CDR1 SNHLY, CDR2 FYNNEI. CDR3 sequence reads: CASRGEGGQPQHF. DNA for the CDR3: TGTGCCAGCCGAGGGGAGGGGGGTCAGCCCCAGCATTTT.

This clonotype was counted at least ten times. The chain uses TRBV7-2 and TRBJ2-7, with D perhaps being TRBD1 or TRBD2 (5 bases each). There are 16 residues in the CDR3. Germline CDR1 reads SGHTA; CDR2 reads FQGNSA. The V and J ends lost 5 bases and 2 bases respectively, with 19 bases between them. CDR3 DNA sequence: TGTGCCAGCAGCCCCCGTGGGGGACGCCCCCCCTACGAGCAGTACTTC. Protein sequence: CASSPRGGRPPYEQYF.

This clonotype was detected ten times or more. The chain employs TRBV6-2 or TRBV6-3 and TRBJ1-4; no definite D call. The CDR3 covers 14 residues. V dropped 4 bases and J dropped 8 bases, with 14 bases sitting between them. Germline-derived CDR1 and CDR2 are MNHEY and SVGEGT. The CDR3 DNA is TGTGCCAGCAGTTGGGCAGGCGAGGGAGAAAAACTGTTTTTT. Translation: CASSWAGEGEKLFF.

This clonotype was recorded many times. The V gene is TRBV28, the J gene TRBJ2-1; 8 bases are a match to TRBD2. The ends lost 6 bases at V and 2 bases at J; junction bases unmatched: 9. The CDR3 contains 16 residues. Looked up from germline, CDR1 is MDHEN and CDR2 is SYDVKM. The CDR3 DNA sequence: TGTGCCAGCAGCCCTACGGGGCGGGGGGCCTACAATGAGCAGTTCTTC. Translating gives CASSPTGRGAYNEQFF.

This clonotype was found many times. The chain couples TRBV4-1 to TRBJ2-1, with 7 bases lining up with TRBD2. Germline V lookup: CDR1 MGHRA, CDR2 YSYEKL. The junction had 13 bases not matched to a gene; V was cut back by 1 base and J by 7 bases. The CDR3 loop spans 17 amino acids. CDR3 nucleotides: TGCGCCAGCAGCCAAGCCGAGCGGGGCTTCTCTGCTAATGAGCAGTTCTTC. Protein: CASSQAERGFSANEQFF.

This clonotype was counted ten times or more. The V gene is TRBV29-1, the J gene TRBJ2-7; TRBD1 aligns across 9 bases. Germline assignment: CDR1 SQVTM and CDR2 ANQGSEA. V lost 6 bases to trimming and J lost 5 bases; unmatched junction nucleotides: 5. The CDR3 is 12 residues long. As DNA, the CDR3 is TGCAGCGTGGGGGACAGGGCCCACGAGCAGTACTTC. This encodes CSVGDRAHEQYF.

The rearrangement joins TRBV15 to TRBJ1-5, with D possibly TRBD1 on 5 matching bases. This CDR3 has 15 residues. Germline V gives CDR1 LNHNV, CDR2 YYDKDF (reference sequence). Trimming took off 0 bases at V and 4 bases at J, with 10 bases between the two ends. The CDR3 DNA reads TGTGCCACCAGCAGAGATTACAACAGGAATCAGCCCCAGCATTTT. Protein: CATSRDYNRNQPQHF.

The gene calls are TRBV20-1 and TRBJ1-1; D perhaps matches TRBD1 (5 bases). The length of the CDR3 is 12 residues. Germline-derived CDR1 and CDR2 are DFQATT and SNEGSKA (reference sequence). The V gene lost 6 bases and the J gene lost 11 bases, with 19 bases spanning the gap. The chain's CDR3 is CSATQGMSVAFF. The CDR3, as DNA: TGCAGTGCGACTCAGGGAATGAGTGTGGCTTTCTTT.

In this sample, this clonotype is medium-sized. The DNA of the CDR3 is TGTGCCAGCAGCCCCTCGTGGGGTAGCGGGGTCTACAATGAGCAGTTCTTC. Encoded protein: CASSPSWGSGVYNEQFF. This sequence joins TRBV28 and TRBJ2-1, with TRBD2 matching 8 bases. Germline V gene lookup returns CDR1 MDHEN and CDR2 SYDVKM. This CDR3 comprises 17 residues. V trimming: 6 bases; J trimming: 3 bases; junction bases outside the gene matches: 13.

This clonotype showed up many times. This chain links TRBV6-1 with TRBJ2-7, with 7 bases that match TRBD1. The germline V gene encodes CDR1 MNHNS and CDR2 SASEGT. There are 15 residues in the CDR3. The V segment lost 3 bases and the J segment 6 bases; nucleotides outside the gene matches: 11. CDR3 nucleotides: TGTGCCAGCAGTGATCACAGGGGTTCCAGTAGCGAGCAGTACTTC. Amino acids: CASSDHRGSSSEQYF.

This clonotype was found a few times. The rearrangement joins TRBV4-2 to TRBJ2-4; no clear D. The CDR3 length is 11 residues. The V end was cut by 1 base, the J end by 9 bases, with 4 bases between. Germline CDR1 reads LGHNA; CDR2 reads YNFKEQ. CDR3 sequence reads: CASSQAGIQYF. DNA of the CDR3: TGTGCCAGCAGCCAAGCAGGCATTCAGTACTTC.

This clonotype appeared many times. J is TRBJ2-5 and V is TRBV6-6; D possibly corresponds to TRBD1 (6 bases). Trimming removed 7 bases at V and 4 bases at J, with 10 bases between. This CDR3 region has 12 residues. CDR1 MNHNY and CDR2 SVGAGI come from the germline V gene (reference sequence). CDR3 nucleotide sequence: TGTGCCAGCAAACAGGGTCGAGAGACCCAGTACTTC. Encoded protein: CASKQGRETQYF.

Regarding this clonotype: The junction does not match germline at one end; this may be a read error. The chain employs TRBV2 and TRBJ2-5; D remains ambiguous. CDR1 is SNHLY and CDR2 is FYNNEI in the germline V gene. The CDR3 is 12 amino acids. In nucleotides, the CDR3 is TGTGCCAGCAGTGTGATCGAAGAGGCCCAGTACTTC. Encoded protein: CASSVIEEAQYF. The variable domain in full, completed from reference TRBV2 and TRBJ2-5, reads EPEVTQTPSHQVTQMGQEVILRCVPISNHLYFYWYRQILGQKVEFLVSFYNNEISEKSEIFDDQFSVERPDGSNFTLKIRSTKLEDSAMYFCASSVIEEAQYFGPGTRLLVL.